This T cell receptor beta chain stems from a study of beta chain features in type 1 diabetes. Findings of the study overall: Patients and controls would share equally any PCR tilt toward shorter templates. Type 1 diabetes patients showed fewer insertions and more deletions at VDJ junctions.

The investigators reverse transcribed all of the isolated RNA, so they sequenced expressed TCRB transcripts. Generated by immunoSEQ multiplex PCR, the TCRdb table keeps only in-frame clones and is missing some. The sample lists hundreds of thousands of clones, approximately 14% seen once, with roughly 7% in the top ten. As concerns this clone: Antigen: not known. Since no conserved phenylalanine or tryptophan closes the CDR3, a read error is the likely cause.

The authors sorted CD4+ naive, central memory, regulatory and stem cell-like memory cells via CD45RO/CCR7/CD25/CD127/CD95/CD27. V was shortened by 0 bases and J by 3 bases, with 15 bases between the two germline ends. The CDR3 runs to 16 residues. In germline, CDR1 is SGHRS, CDR2 YFSETQ. The rearrangement uses TRBV5-1 and TRBJ1-1, with D hard to call. The sequencing input was central memory CD4+ T cells from blood. The TCR comes from a man aged 30 to 39 in good health. The CDR3 region is CASSLGHRGGDTEAFS. Written as DNA, the CDR3 is TGCGCCAGCAGCTTGGGACACCGGGGAGGAGACACTGAAGCTTTCTCT.